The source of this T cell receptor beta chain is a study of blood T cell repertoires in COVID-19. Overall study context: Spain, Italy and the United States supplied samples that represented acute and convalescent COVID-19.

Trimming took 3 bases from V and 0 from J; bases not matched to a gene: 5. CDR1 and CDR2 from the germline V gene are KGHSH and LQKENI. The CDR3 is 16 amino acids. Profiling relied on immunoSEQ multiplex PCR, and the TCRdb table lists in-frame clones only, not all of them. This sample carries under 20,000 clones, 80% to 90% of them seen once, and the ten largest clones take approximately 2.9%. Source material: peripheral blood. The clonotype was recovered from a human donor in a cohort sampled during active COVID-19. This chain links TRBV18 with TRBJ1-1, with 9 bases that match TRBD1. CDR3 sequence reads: CASSPRQGGMNTEAFF. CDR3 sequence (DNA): TGTGCCAGCTCACCCCGACAGGGGGGAATGAACACTGAAGCTTTCTTT. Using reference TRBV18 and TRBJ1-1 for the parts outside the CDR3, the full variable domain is NAGVMQNPRHLVRRRGQEARLRCSPMKGHSHVYWYRQLPEEGLKFMVYLQKENIIDESGMPKERFSAEFPKEGPSILRIQQVVRGDSAAYFCASSPRQGGMNTEAFFGQGTRLTVV.